This T cell receptor (beta chain) was captured by sequencing in a study of regulatory T cells in long-lasting Graves disease. The study's findings and limits: For persistent Graves' patients, TCR diversity was lower than for newly diagnosed ones. Researchers examined only peripheral blood and not thyroid tissue.

This clonotype has only a few counts. Its antigen is as yet unknown. The authors built TCR beta libraries using iRepertoire HTBI primers and Arm-PCR of CDR3 regions. One entry per CDR3 protein, called by TCRdb with MiXCR from the multiplex PCR reads. Of 550,000 to 650,000 distinct CDR3 sequences in the sample, about 15% were seen once. Time point specified: newly diagnosed GD, antithyroid drugs for less than 3 months. Scientists built the TCR library using RNA that was extracted from PBMCs. The CDR3 loop spans 16 amino acids. V was cut by 0 bases and J by 4 bases, with 12 bases left in between. The V gene's germline CDR1 is LGHDT and CDR2 YNNKEL (reference sequence). These data were also reused for a study on T cells in Graves' hyperthyroidism and ophthalmopathy.

This specimen was peripheral blood mononuclear cells (PBMCs), taken at new diagnosis, from a patient treated with antithyroid drugs. This TCR was recovered from a man aged 18 to 30 with Graves disease. The chain couples TRBV3-1 to TRBJ2-2; a possible D gene is TRBD1 (5 bases). The CDR3 reads CASSQDMGQVTGELFF. In nucleotides, the CDR3 is TGTGCCAGCAGCCAAGATATGGGGCAGGTCACCGGGGAGCTGTTTTTT.